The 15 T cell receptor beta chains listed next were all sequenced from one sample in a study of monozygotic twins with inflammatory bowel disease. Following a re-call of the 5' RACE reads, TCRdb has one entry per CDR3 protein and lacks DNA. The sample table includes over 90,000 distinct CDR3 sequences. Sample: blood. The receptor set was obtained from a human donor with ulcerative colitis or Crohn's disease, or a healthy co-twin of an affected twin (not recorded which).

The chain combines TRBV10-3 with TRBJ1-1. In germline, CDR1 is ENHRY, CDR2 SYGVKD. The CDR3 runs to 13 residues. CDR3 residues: CAITPGESTEAFF.

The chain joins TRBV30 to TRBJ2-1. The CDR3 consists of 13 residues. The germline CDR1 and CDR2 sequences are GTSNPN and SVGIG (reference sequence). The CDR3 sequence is CAWSGQPYNEQFF.

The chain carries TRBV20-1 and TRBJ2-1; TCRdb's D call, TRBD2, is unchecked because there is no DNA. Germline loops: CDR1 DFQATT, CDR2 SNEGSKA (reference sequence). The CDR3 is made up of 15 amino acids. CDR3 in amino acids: CSARRGTSGINEQFF.

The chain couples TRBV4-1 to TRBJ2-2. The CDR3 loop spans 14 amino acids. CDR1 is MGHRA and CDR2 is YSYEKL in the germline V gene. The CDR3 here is CASSQSKNTGELFF.

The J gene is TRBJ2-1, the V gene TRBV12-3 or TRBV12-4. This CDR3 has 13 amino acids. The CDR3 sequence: CASSFGFNNEQFF.

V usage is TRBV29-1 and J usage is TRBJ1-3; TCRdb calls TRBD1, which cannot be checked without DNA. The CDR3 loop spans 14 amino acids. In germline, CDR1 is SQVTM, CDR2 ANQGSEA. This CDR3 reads CSVLRGTSGNTIYF.

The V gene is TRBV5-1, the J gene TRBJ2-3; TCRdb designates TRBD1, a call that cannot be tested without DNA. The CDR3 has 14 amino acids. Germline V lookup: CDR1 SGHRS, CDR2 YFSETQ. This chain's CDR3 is CASRRDSGADTQYF.

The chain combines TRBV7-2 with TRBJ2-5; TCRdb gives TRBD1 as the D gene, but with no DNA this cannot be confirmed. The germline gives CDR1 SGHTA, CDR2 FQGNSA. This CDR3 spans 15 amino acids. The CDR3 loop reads CASRITGGNQETQYF.

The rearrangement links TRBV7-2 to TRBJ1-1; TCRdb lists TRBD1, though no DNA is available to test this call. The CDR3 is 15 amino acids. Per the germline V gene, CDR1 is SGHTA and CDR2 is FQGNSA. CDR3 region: CASSLSGQSNTEAFF.

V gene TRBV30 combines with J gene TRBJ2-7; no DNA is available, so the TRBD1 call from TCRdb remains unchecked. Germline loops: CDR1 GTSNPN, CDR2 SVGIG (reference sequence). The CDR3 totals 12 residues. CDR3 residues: CAWSLQGNEQYF.

CDR3 sequence reads: CASSLRGGRAFEQYF. J is TRBJ2-7 and V is TRBV12-3 or TRBV12-4; without DNA, the TCRdb call of TRBD1 cannot be checked. The CDR3 spans 15 residues.

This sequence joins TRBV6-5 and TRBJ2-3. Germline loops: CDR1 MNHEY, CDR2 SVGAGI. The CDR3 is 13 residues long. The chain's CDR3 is CASSYPGSDTQYF.

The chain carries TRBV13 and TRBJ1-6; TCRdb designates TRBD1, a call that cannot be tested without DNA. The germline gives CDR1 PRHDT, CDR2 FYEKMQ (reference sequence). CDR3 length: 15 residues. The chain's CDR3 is CASRLKGGFNSPLHF.

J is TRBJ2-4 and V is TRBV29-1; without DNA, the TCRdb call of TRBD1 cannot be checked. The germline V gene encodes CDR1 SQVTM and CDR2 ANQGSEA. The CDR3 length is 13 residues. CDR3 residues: CSAETGTKNIQYF.

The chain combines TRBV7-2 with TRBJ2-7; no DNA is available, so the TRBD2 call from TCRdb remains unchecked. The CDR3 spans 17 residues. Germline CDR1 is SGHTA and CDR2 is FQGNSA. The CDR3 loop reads CASSLGRGLAGGSEQYF.